The entry below gives a single T cell receptor beta chain sequence along with its context. Its antigen is not known. CDR1 is SGHVS and CDR2 is FQNEAQ in the germline V gene. CDR3 length equals 13 residues. Trimming pared 4 bases from V and 5 bases from J, leaving 11 bases between. The sequenced template was cDNA made from the entire isolated RNA. Assay: immunoSEQ multiplex PCR; the TCRdb copy retains only in-frame clones and omits some. The sample contains 140,000 to 150,000 clones, approximately 13% of which appear only once. The data are from a study of beta chain features in type 1 diabetes. Regarding the study as a whole: All four CD4+ subsets of Type 1 diabetes patients contained TCRB CDR3s that were moderately but significantly shorter.

The sample comprised central memory CD4+ T cells from blood. The chain carries TRBV7-8 and TRBJ2-5; D gene unclear. This receptor was obtained from a man younger than 35 with type 1 diabetes. CDR3 amino acids: CASSSQVSETQYF. The CDR3 region has the DNA TGTGCCAGCAGCTCCCAGGTTTCGGAGACCCAGTACTTC.